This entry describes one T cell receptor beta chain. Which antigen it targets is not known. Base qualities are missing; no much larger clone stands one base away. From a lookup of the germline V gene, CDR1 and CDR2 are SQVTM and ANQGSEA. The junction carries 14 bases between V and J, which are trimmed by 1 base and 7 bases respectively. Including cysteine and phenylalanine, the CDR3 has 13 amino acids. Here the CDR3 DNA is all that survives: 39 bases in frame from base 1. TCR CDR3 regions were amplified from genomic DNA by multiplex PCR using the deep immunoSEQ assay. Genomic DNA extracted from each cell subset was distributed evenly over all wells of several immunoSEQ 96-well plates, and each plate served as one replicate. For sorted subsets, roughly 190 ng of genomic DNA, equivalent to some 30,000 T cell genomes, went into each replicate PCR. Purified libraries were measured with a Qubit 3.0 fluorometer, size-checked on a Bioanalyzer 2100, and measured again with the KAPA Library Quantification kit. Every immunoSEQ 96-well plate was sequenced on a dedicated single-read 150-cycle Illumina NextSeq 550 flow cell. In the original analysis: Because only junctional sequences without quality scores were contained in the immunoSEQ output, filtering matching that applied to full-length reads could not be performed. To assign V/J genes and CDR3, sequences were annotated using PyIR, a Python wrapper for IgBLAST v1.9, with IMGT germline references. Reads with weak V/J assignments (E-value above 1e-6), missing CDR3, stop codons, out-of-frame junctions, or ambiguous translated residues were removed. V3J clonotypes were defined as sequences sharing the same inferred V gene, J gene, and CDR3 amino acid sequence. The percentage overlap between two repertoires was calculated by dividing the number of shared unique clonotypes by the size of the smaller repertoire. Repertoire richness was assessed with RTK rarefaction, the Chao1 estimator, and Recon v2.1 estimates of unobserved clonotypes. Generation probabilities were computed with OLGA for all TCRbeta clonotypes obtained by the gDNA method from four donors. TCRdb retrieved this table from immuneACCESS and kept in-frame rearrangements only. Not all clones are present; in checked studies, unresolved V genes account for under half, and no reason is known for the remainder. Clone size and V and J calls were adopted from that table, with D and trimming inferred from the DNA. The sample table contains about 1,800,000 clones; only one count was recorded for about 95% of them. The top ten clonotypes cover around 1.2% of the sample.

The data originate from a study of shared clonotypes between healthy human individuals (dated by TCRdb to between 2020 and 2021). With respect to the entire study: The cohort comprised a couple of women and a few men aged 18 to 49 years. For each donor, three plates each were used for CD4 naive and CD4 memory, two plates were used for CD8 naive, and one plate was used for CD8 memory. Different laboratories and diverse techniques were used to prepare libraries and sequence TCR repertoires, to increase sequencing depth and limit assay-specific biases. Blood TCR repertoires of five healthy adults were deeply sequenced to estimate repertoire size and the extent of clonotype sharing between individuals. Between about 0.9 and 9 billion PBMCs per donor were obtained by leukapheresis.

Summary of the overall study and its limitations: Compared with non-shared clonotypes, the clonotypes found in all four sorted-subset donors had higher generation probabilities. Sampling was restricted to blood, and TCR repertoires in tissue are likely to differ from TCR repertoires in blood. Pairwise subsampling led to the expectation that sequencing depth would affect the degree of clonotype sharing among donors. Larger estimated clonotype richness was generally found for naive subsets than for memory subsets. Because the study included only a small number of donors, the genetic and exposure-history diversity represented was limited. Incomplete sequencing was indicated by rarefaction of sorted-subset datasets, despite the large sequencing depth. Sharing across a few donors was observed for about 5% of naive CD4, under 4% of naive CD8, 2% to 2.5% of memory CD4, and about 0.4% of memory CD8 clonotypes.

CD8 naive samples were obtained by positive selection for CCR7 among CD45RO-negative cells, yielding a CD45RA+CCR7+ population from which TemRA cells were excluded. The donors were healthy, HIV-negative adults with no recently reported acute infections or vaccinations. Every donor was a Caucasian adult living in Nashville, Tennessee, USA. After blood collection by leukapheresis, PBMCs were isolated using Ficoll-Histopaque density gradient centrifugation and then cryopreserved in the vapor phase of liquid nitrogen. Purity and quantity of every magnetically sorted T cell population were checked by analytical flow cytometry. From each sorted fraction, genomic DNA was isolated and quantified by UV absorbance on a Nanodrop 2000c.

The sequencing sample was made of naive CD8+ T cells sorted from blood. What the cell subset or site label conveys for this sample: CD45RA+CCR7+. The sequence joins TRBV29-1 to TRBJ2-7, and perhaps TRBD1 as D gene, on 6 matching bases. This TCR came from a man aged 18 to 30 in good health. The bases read TGCAGCGTTGAAGGGACAGTTCAAGCGGAGCAGTACTTC. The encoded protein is CSVEGTVQAEQYF.